These 25 T cell receptor beta chains share one sample of origin, sequenced in a study of neoadjuvant nivolumab and ipilimumab in lung cancer. Libraries were prepared by immunoSEQ multiplex PCR; TCRdb keeps only in-frame clonotypes and omits some of them. The table has 19,000 or so clones, 60% to 80% seen once; the top ten hold about 8.8%. The sequencing here drew on tumor tissue, taken after neoadjuvant nivolumab, alone or with ipilimumab, at or shortly before surgery. The receptors here all came from an adult with non-small cell lung cancer.

This chain joins TRBV5-6 and TRBJ1-2, with 12 bases aligning to TRBD1. Germline CDR1 SGHDT, CDR2 YYEEEE. The V and J ends lost 2 bases and 8 bases, in that order; junction bases with no gene match: 16. CDR3 length equals 18 residues. In DNA form, the CDR3 reads TGTGCCAGCAGCTTTTTATTCCGAACCGGGACAGGGGGCTTGGGCTACACCTTC. Translated, it gives CASSFLFRTGTGGLGYTF. The variable domain in full, completed from reference TRBV5-6 and TRBJ1-2, reads DAGVTQSPTHLIKTRGQQVTLRCSPKSGHDTVSWYQQALGQGPQFIFQYYEEEERQRGNFPDRFSGHQFPNYSSELNVNALLLGDSALYLCASSFLFRTGTGGLGYTFGSGTRLTVV.

This clone was seen a single time. The chain carries TRBV5-5 and TRBJ2-1; 9 bases match TRBD1. Germline V gene data show CDR1 as SGHKS and CDR2 as YYEKEE (reference sequence). V dropped 4 bases and J dropped 8; count of bases not matched to a gene: 7. The CDR3 spans 14 residues. In DNA, the CDR3 is TGTGCCAGCAGCCCACAGGGGGCCTCGGATGAGCAGTTCTTC. Translating it yields CASSPQGASDEQFF.

The rearrangement joins TRBV5-5 to TRBJ1-4; D not resolved. Germline assignment: CDR1 SGHKS and CDR2 YYEKEE (reference sequence). The CDR3 sequence is 15 residues long. The V end was cut by 0 bases, the J end by 8 bases, with 14 bases between. CDR3 in amino acids: CASSLDPWGSEKLFF. DNA for the CDR3: TGTGCCAGCAGCTTGGACCCATGGGGTAGCGAAAAACTGTTTTTT.

The chain carries TRBV11-1 and TRBJ2-5; 8 nucleotides align to TRBD1. Looked up from germline, CDR1 is SGHAT and CDR2 is FQDESV (reference sequence). The CDR3 sequence is 13 residues long. Trimming cost V 5 bases and J 4 bases; bases outside gene matches: 3. CDR3 region: CASSDGQGETQYF. The CDR3 nucleotides are TGTGCCAGCAGCGACGGACAGGGAGAGACCCAGTACTTC.

The V and J genes are TRBV6-6 and TRBJ2-1, with TRBD1 matching over 7 bases. Germline loops: CDR1 MNHNY, CDR2 SVGAGI (reference sequence). V trimming: 5 bases; J trimming: 7 bases; junction bases outside the gene matches: 2. This CDR3 is 12 amino acids long. CDR3 DNA sequence: TGTGCCAGCAGTCTACAGGGGAATGAGCAGTTCTTC. It translates to CASSLQGNEQFF.

The gene calls are TRBV5-1 and TRBJ1-1; D might be TRBD1 (5 bases). CDR3 length: 14 amino acids. Trimming pared 6 bases from V and 4 bases from J, leaving 16 bases between. Germline CDR1 and CDR2: SGHRS and YFSETQ. The CDR3 coding sequence is TGCGCCAGCACGACCCAGGGCGTTGGCACTGAAGCTTTCTTT. Amino acids: CASTTQGVGTEAFF.

This clone counts as medium-sized. The V call is TRBV5-1, the J call TRBJ1-2, with D unresolved. The V gene lost 0 bases and the J gene lost 8 bases, with 14 bases spanning the gap. The CDR3 runs to 14 residues. The germline V gene has CDR1 SGHRS and CDR2 YFSETQ. The CDR3 loop reads CASSLGSGQGGYTF. The CDR3 nucleotides read TGCGCCAGCAGCTTGGGATCGGGCCAAGGGGGCTACACCTTC. Complete variable domain (other parts from reference TRBV5-1 and TRBJ1-2): KAGVTQTPRYLIKTRGQQVTLSCSPISGHRSVSWYQQTPGQGLQFLFEYFSETQRNKGNFPGRFSGRQFSNSRSEMNVSTLELGDSALYLCASSLGSGQGGYTFGSGTRLTVV.

J is TRBJ2-7 and V is TRBV30; D not resolved. Germline CDR1 reads GTSNPN; CDR2 reads SVGIG (reference sequence). Trimming stripped 4 bases from V and 4 bases from J, with 8 bases between. The CDR3 contains 11 residues. Here the CDR3 reads CAWNEAYEQYF. The CDR3 bases are TGTGCCTGGAATGAGGCTTACGAGCAGTACTTC.

This sequence joins TRBV5-1 and TRBJ1-5; 8 bases fit TRBD1. V lost 3 bases to trimming and J lost 9 bases; unmatched junction nucleotides: 8. This CDR3 region has 14 residues. Per germline, CDR1 SGHRS and CDR2 YFSETQ. CDR3 in DNA: TGCGCCAGCAGCTCTGGACAGGGAGTTGCGCCCCAGCATTTT. It encodes CASSSGQGVAPQHF.

The table lists this clone with a count of one. The chain carries TRBV7-6 and TRBJ2-6, with 8 bases matching TRBD1. V lost 1 base, J lost 4 bases, and 9 bases stayed unmatched. Per germline, CDR1 SGHVS and CDR2 FNYEAQ. CDR3 length equals 18 residues. CDR3 in amino acids: CASSLGGQVFSGANVLTF. The DNA of the CDR3 is TGTGCCAGCAGCTTAGGGGGACAGGTCTTCTCGGGGGCCAACGTCCTGACTTTC. Variable domain in full (rest from reference TRBV7-6 and TRBJ2-6): GAGVSQSPRYKVTKRGQDVALRCDPISGHVSLYWYRQALGQGPEFLTYFNYEAQQDKSGLPNDRFSAERPEGSISTLTIQRTEQRDSAMYRCASSLGGQVFSGANVLTFGAGSRLTVL.

This clone was seen only once. V gene TRBV5-6 combines with J gene TRBJ1-3, with a possible D match to TRBD1 (6 bases). CDR1 is SGHDT, CDR2 YYEEEE, per germline. The V gene lost 4 bases and the J gene lost 1 base, with 9 bases spanning the gap. The CDR3 length is 14 residues. As DNA, the CDR3 is TGTGCCAGCAGCCTCAGGGGATCTGGAAACACCATATATTTT. It specifies CASSLRGSGNTIYF.

Written as DNA, the CDR3 is TGTGCCAGCAGACTTGGGACCACTCAGTTCTTC. It encodes CASRLGTTQFF. The chain has TRBV2 and TRBJ2-1; the D call may be TRBD1 or TRBD2 (5 bases each). V was pared by 6 bases and J by 13 bases, with 13 bases between. Germline assignment: CDR1 SNHLY and CDR2 FYNNEI. The CDR3 contains 11 residues.

The V gene is TRBV7-8, the J gene TRBJ2-2; D is perhaps TRBD1 (6 bases). The CDR3 is made up of 15 amino acids. V lost 2 bases and J 7 bases, leaving 14 bases between the germline ends. Germline CDR1 reads SGHVS; CDR2 reads FQNEAQ. This chain's CDR3 is CASSLSVGAHGELFF. In nucleotides, the CDR3 is TGTGCCAGCAGCTTATCAGTGGGGGCCCACGGGGAGCTGTTTTTT.

The CDR3 DNA reads as TGTGCCAGCAGCGTAGGGGTGTACACCGGGGAGCTGTTTTTT. Translation gives CASSVGVYTGELFF. The chain is built from TRBV7-9 and TRBJ2-2; D might be TRBD1 (5 bases). The CDR3 sequence is 14 residues long. Germline CDR1 reads SEHNR; CDR2 reads FQNEAQ (reference sequence). The V gene lost 5 bases and the J gene lost 3 bases, with 10 bases spanning the gap.

The chain links TRBV7-9 to TRBJ2-5; tentative D call: TRBD1 (5 bases). Germline-derived CDR1 and CDR2 are SEHNR and FQNEAQ (reference sequence). The length of the CDR3 is 15 residues. V lost 5 bases and J lost 5, with 18 bases in between. CDR3 sequence: CASSPRTSLGETQYF. CDR3 nucleotide sequence: TGTGCCAGCAGCCCCCGGACATCCCTGGGGGAGACCCAGTACTTC.

The rearrangement links TRBV18 to TRBJ2-2; a possible D gene is TRBD1 (6 bases). From germline, CDR1 is KGHSH and CDR2 LQKENI. V shed 0 bases and J shed 7 bases, with 12 bases lying between them. The CDR3 loop spans 15 amino acids. CDR3 region: CASSPPGTKDGELFF. CDR3 in DNA: TGTGCCAGCTCACCACCGGGGACAAAGGACGGGGAGCTGTTTTTT.

The chain links TRBV7-9 to TRBJ1-2; a possible D gene is TRBD1 (5 bases). Trimming took off 4 bases at V and 6 bases at J, with 12 bases between the two ends. The CDR3 runs to 13 residues. Germline V gene sequence: CDR1 SEHNR, CDR2 FQNEAQ (reference sequence). CDR3 amino acids: CASSSSLGDGYTF. In DNA, the CDR3 is TGTGCCAGCAGCTCCTCTTTAGGGGATGGCTACACCTTC.

This chain uses TRBV6-5 with TRBJ1-4; D may be TRBD1 (6 bases). V lost 6 bases to trimming and J lost 8 bases, with 13 bases between them. CDR1 is MNHEY, CDR2 SVGAGI, per germline. The CDR3 contains 13 residues. DNA for the CDR3: TGTGCCAGCAGCACCCGGGGGGGCGAAAAACTGTTTTTT. Protein: CASSTRGGEKLFF.

This clone has only one observation. The rearrangement uses TRBV6-5 and TRBJ1-2; D unclear. The germline V gene encodes CDR1 MNHEY and CDR2 SVGAGI. This CDR3 has 13 residues. The CDR3 sequence is CGVGPPYNYGYTF. In DNA, the CDR3 is TGTGGGGTGGGCCCACCTTATAACTATGGCTACACCTTC.

This clone was counted once. J is TRBJ2-7 and V is TRBV6-5, with D tentatively TRBD1 or TRBD2 (5 bases each). The CDR3 is 13 amino acids. The V gene's germline CDR1 is MNHEY and CDR2 SVGAGI. V was trimmed by 2 bases and J by 0 bases, leaving 5 bases between them. CDR3 DNA: TGTGCCAGCAGTTACGGGACCTCCTACGAGCAGTACTTC. Its translation is CASSYGTSYEQYF.

The chain uses TRBV29-1 and TRBJ1-1; D gene unclear. Trimming removed 1 base at V and 0 bases at J, with 6 bases between. This CDR3 is 13 amino acids long. In germline, CDR1 is SQVTM, CDR2 ANQGSEA. CDR3 in DNA: TGCAGCGTTGAAGCAGAAATGAACACTGAAGCTTTCTTT. Translated, it gives CSVEAEMNTEAFF.

The chain has TRBV20-1 and TRBJ2-3, with no clear D. Per the germline V gene, CDR1 is DFQATT and CDR2 is SNEGSKA (reference sequence). V was clipped by 3 bases and J by 6 bases, with 7 bases between them. There are 11 residues in the CDR3. The CDR3 DNA reads as TGCAGTGCTAGGTGTCACGATACGCAGTATTTT. Its protein is CSARCHDTQYF.

CDR3 region: CASSFRDRAEAFF. Written as DNA, the CDR3 is TGTGCCAGCAGCTTCCGGGACAGGGCTGAAGCTTTCTTT. The chain is built from TRBV7-2 and TRBJ1-1; 9 bases line up with TRBD1. The CDR3 extends over 13 amino acids. Germline V gene lookup returns CDR1 SGHTA and CDR2 FQGNSA. V was pared by 3 bases and J by 6 bases, with 2 bases of the junction left unmatched.

This clone counts as medium-sized. The genes are TRBV2 and TRBJ1-6, with a tentative D call TRBD1 (6 bases). Germline V lookup: CDR1 SNHLY, CDR2 FYNNEI. CDR3 size: 13 residues. Trimming left V 6 bases short and J 8 bases short, with 11 bases between. In DNA form, the CDR3 reads TGTGCCAGCAGGAGGGGGGGTTATTCACCCCTCCACTTT. Translating it yields CASRRGGYSPLHF. The full variable domain, its missing parts supplied by reference TRBV2 and TRBJ1-6, is EPEVTQTPSHQVTQMGQEVILRCVPISNHLYFYWYRQILGQKVEFLVSFYNNEISEKSEIFDDQFSVERPDGSNFTLKIRSTKLEDSAMYFCASRRGGYSPLHFGNGTRLTVT.

The rearrangement links TRBV29-1 to TRBJ2-7, with 7 positions matching TRBD1. The CDR3 runs 11 residues. V lost 4 bases and J lost 10; bases outside the gene matches: 7. Germline values: CDR1 SQVTM, CDR2 ANQGSEA. This CDR3 is CSVGDSRYQYF. The CDR3 region has the DNA TGCAGCGTTGGGGACAGCCGTTATCAGTACTTC.